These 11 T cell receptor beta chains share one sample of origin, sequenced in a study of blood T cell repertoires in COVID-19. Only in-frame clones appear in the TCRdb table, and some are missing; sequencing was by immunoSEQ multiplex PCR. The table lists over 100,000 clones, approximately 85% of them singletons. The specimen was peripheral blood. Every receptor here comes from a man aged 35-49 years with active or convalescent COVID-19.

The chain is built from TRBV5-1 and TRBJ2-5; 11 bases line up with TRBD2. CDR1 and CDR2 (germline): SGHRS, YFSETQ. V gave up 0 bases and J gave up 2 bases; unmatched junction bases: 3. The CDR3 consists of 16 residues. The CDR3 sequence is CASSLGSSGGQETQYF. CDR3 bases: TGCGCCAGCAGCTTGGGCTCTAGCGGGGGGCAAGAGACCCAGTACTTC.

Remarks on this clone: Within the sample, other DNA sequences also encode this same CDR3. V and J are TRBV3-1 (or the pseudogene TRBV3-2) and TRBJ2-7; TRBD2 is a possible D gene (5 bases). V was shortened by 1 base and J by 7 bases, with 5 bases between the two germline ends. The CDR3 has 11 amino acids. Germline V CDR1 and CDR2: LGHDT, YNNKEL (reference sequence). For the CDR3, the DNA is TGTGCCAGCAGCCAAGCGGGAGAGCAGTACTTC. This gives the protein CASSQAGEQYF.

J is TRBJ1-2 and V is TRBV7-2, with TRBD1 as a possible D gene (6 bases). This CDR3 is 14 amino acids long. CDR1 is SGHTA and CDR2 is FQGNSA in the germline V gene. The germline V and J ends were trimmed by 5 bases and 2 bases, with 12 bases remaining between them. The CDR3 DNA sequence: TGTGCCAGCAGCCGGGACATACAAAACTATGGCTACACCTTC. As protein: CASSRDIQNYGYTF.

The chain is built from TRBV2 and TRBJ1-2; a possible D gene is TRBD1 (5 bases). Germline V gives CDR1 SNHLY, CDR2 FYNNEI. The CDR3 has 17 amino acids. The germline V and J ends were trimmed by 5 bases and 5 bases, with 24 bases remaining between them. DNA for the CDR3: TGTGCCAGCAGTCCACGCGAGGCCTCATTGGGACTATATGGCTACACCTTC. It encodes CASSPREASLGLYGYTF.

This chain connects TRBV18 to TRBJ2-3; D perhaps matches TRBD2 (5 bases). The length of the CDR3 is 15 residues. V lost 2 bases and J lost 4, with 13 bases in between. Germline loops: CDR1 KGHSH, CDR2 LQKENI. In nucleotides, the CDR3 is TGTGCCAGCTCACCAACGGTTGCGGGCCCAGATACGCAGTATTTT. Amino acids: CASSPTVAGPDTQYF.

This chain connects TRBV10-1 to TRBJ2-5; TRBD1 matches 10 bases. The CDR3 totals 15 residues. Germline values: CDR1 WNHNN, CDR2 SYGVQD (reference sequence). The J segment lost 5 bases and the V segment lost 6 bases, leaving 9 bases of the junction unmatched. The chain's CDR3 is CASSSDRGRWETQYF. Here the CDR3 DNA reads TGCGCCAGCAGCTCTGACAGGGGGCGCTGGGAGACCCAGTACTTC.

The CDR3 DNA is TGCGCCAGCAGCTTACAGGGGGCAGCTGAAGCTTTCTTT. Amino acid sequence: CASSLQGAAEAFF. This rearrangement joins TRBV5-1 to TRBJ1-1; 9 bases align to TRBD1. CDR1 and CDR2 (germline): SGHRS, YFSETQ. V lost 2 bases to trimming and J lost 6 bases; unmatched junction nucleotides: 2. CDR3 length equals 13 residues.

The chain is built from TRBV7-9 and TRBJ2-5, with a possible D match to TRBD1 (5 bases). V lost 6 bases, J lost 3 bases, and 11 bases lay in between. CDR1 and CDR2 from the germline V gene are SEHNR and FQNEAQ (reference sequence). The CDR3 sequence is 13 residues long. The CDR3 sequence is CASSPGWEETQYF. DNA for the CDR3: TGTGCCAGCAGTCCAGGGTGGGAAGAGACCCAGTACTTC.

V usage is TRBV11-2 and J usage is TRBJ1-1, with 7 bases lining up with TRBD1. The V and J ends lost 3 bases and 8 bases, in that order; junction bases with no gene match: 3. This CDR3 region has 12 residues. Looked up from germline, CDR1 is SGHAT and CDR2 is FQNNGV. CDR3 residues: CASSFTGEEAFF. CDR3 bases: TGTGCCAGCAGCTTCACAGGGGAGGAAGCTTTCTTT.

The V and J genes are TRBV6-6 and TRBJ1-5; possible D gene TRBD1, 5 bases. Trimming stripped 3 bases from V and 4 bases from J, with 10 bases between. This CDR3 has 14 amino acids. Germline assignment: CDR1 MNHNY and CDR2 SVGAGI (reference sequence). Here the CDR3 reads CASSYMEGNQPQHF. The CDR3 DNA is TGTGCCAGCAGTTATATGGAGGGGAATCAGCCCCAGCATTTT.

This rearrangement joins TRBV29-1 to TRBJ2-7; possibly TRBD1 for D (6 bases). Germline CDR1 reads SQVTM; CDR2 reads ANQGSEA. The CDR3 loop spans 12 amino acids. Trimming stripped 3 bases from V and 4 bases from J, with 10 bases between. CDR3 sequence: CSVEDRPYEQYF. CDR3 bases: TGCAGCGTTGAGGACAGACCGTACGAGCAGTACTTC.